These 10 T cell receptor beta chains originate from one sample sequenced in a study of B cell selection in AIRE deficiency. Generated by immunoSEQ multiplex PCR, the TCRdb table keeps only in-frame clones and is missing some. The table lists about 19,000 clones, approximately 94% of them singletons, with roughly 0.9% in the top ten. Regulatory T cells were sorted as CD4+CD25hiCD127low/negative cells. Source material: CD4+CD25+ Tregs sorted from PBMCs. These receptors came from a human donor in good health.

The chain links TRBV7-6 to TRBJ2-7; the D gene is possibly TRBD2 (5 bases). The CDR3 totals 13 residues. CDR1 SGHVS and CDR2 FNYEAQ come from the germline V gene. Trimming stripped 5 bases from V and 0 bases from J, with 8 bases between. As DNA, the CDR3 is TGTGCCAGCAGCGAGCGGTTCTCCTACGAGCAGTACTTC. Its protein is CASSERFSYEQYF.

The chain joins TRBV2 to TRBJ2-2, with 11 positions matching TRBD2. Germline assignment: CDR1 SNHLY and CDR2 FYNNEI. This CDR3 has 14 residues. V shed 6 bases, J shed 7 bases, and the junction held 4 bases outside the gene matches. The DNA of the CDR3 is TGTGCCAGCAGGTTAACTAGCGGGGGCGGGGAGCTGTTTTTT. This gives the protein CASRLTSGGGELFF.

The V gene is TRBV7-9, the J gene TRBJ2-7; D remains unclear. Germline CDR1 and CDR2: SEHNR and FQNEAQ (reference sequence). This CDR3 has 14 amino acids. The V gene lost 5 bases and the J gene lost 4 bases, with 15 bases spanning the gap. This CDR3 is CASSPSRAAYEQYF. For the CDR3, the DNA is TGTGCCAGCAGCCCCAGCCGGGCGGCTTACGAGCAGTACTTC.

The chain uses TRBV2 and TRBJ2-5; 11 bases align to TRBD2. The CDR3 is made up of 13 amino acids. Germline V CDR1 and CDR2: SNHLY, FYNNEI. Unmatched junction bases numbered 3, after V lost 8 bases and J lost 4 bases. CDR3 loop: CASGGLAVETQYF. In DNA, the CDR3 is TGTGCCAGCGGGGGACTAGCGGTAGAGACCCAGTACTTC.

As for this clone: The sample holds other DNA sequences that translate to the same CDR3. The genes are TRBV28 and TRBJ1-2, with D uncertain. Per germline, CDR1 MDHEN and CDR2 SYDVKM. The CDR3 extends over 10 amino acids. V was pared by 6 bases and J by 4 bases, with 3 bases between. CDR3 in amino acids: CASRGYGYTF. As DNA, the CDR3 is TGTGCCAGCAGGGGCTATGGCTACACCTTC.

The V and J genes are TRBV5-4 and TRBJ2-5; 7 bases map to TRBD1. Germline lookup yields CDR1 SGHNT and CDR2 YYREEE (reference sequence). CDR3 length: 14 residues. V lost 4 bases to trimming and J lost 1 base; unmatched junction nucleotides: 4. The CDR3 region is CASSGRQGQETQYF. The DNA for the CDR3 is TGTGCCAGCAGCGGACGACAGGGCCAAGAGACCCAGTACTTC.

The chain combines TRBV4-1 with TRBJ2-7; D is unclear. The germline CDR1 and CDR2 sequences are MGHRA and YSYEKL. CDR3 size: 13 residues. Trimming took off 1 base at V and 2 bases at J, with 6 bases between the two ends. CDR3 region: CASSQVRTYEQYF. The CDR3 nucleotides are TGCGCCAGCAGCCAAGTCCGGACCTACGAGCAGTACTTC.

This chain links TRBV4-1 with TRBJ1-4; weak D call: TRBD1 (5 bases). The CDR3 extends over 15 amino acids. CDR1 MGHRA and CDR2 YSYEKL come from the germline V gene. V gave up 0 bases and J gave up 5 bases, with 10 bases separating them. This CDR3 reads CASSQDRQSNEKLFF. CDR3 nucleotide sequence: TGCGCCAGCAGCCAAGATAGACAGTCGAATGAAAAACTGTTTTTT.

This chain joins TRBV2 and TRBJ2-5; 7 positions agree with TRBD2. The V gene's germline CDR1 is SNHLY and CDR2 FYNNEI. Germline trimming cut 6 bases from V and 5 bases from J; bases unmatched to any gene: 6. This CDR3 has 13 residues. In DNA form, the CDR3 reads TGTGCCAGCAGGCCCCCCGGGAGGGAGACCCAGTACTTC. This encodes CASRPPGRETQYF.

The V gene is TRBV28, the J gene TRBJ1-5; D remains unclear. In germline, CDR1 is MDHEN, CDR2 SYDVKM. V lost 6 bases to trimming and J lost 0 bases, with 12 bases between them. The CDR3 length is 15 residues. CDR3 amino acids: CASREGYYSNQPQHF. In DNA, the CDR3 is TGTGCCAGCAGAGAGGGCTATTATAGCAATCAGCCCCAGCATTTT.